This T cell receptor beta chain was sequenced in a study of blood T cell repertoires in COVID-19. Overall study context: Samples taken during acute and convalescent COVID-19 were collected in the United States, Italy and Spain. From T cells, B-cell-depleted T cells, or PBMCs came the material, which was cDNA or gDNA.

Produced via immunoSEQ multiplex PCR; TCRdb's table is partial and in-frame only. The sample holds 280,000 or so clones; roughly 90% are singletons and the top ten take approximately 1.5%. The CDR3 totals 16 residues. V lost 5 bases and J lost 2; bases outside the gene matches: 11. CDR1 is MNHEY and CDR2 is SMNVEV in the germline V gene (reference sequence). V and J are TRBV27 and TRBJ1-2; 7 nucleotides line up with TRBD1. This receptor was taken from a woman younger than 35 with acute COVID-19. The source material was PBMCs or T cells enriched from blood (not recorded which). This CDR3 is CASSPIVDRLNYGYTF. CDR3 bases: TGTGCCAGCAGTCCCATAGTGGACAGGCTAAACTATGGCTACACCTTC.